This record looks at one TCR beta chain sequence and its context. Germline-derived CDR1 and CDR2 are PRHDT and FYEKMQ (reference sequence). The CDR3 length is 12 residues. V lost 5 bases and J lost 10, with 12 bases in between. These data come from a study of CD8+ T cells in alopecia areata. As the sequencing template, cDNA was produced by extracting RNA and reverse transcribing it. Sequencing used immunoSEQ multiplex PCR; TCRdb keeps in-frame clones, though not all of them. Of 150,000 to 160,000 clones listed, about 51% are singletons. The source of this sequence is a human donor with alopecia areata. The specimen comprised CD8+ T cells sorted from blood, sampled at week 0. The rearrangement links TRBV13 to TRBJ2-1; D tentatively fits TRBD1 or TRBD2 (5 bases each). The CDR3: CASSPPEGEQFF. The CDR3 DNA reads TGTGCCAGCAGCCCCCCAGAGGGGGAGCAGTTCTTC. Filled out from reference TRBV13 and TRBJ2-1, the complete variable domain reads AAGVIQSPRHLIKEKRETATLKCYPIPRHDTVYWYQQGPGQDPQFLISFYEKMQSDKGSIPDRFSAQQFSDYHSELNMSSLELGDSALYFCASSPPEGEQFFGPGTRLTVL.